Listed below are T cell receptor beta chains from one sample, sequenced in a study of shared T cell receptors in the human thymus. Method: immunoSEQ multiplex PCR; TCRdb's copy keeps in-frame clones and lacks some. The sample includes hundreds of thousands of clones, 88% of them seen just once. The same data also contributed to another study, on human thymus T cells.

The sample consisted of thymocytes. These receptor sequences come from a boy under two years old with a congenital heart defect. Each CDR3 is given with its conserved first and last residue. The D gene is left open where the match is weak. Where a row states a size, it is once, few, many or the class of an expanded clone; other rows omit it.

V gene	clone size	D gene	J gene	CDR3 protein	CDR3 DNA
TRBV11-3	.	.	TRBJ2-5	CASSLGRDNIQETQYF	TGTGCCAGCAGCTTAGGCCGGGACAACATCCAAGAGACCCAGTACTTC
TRBV11-3	.	TRBD1	TRBJ2-1	CASSLERGREQFF	TGTGCCAGCAGCTTAGAGAGGGGGCGAGAGCAGTTCTTC
TRBV14	.	TRBD1	TRBJ2-3	CASSQTGADTQYF	TGTGCCAGCAGCCAGACAGGGGCCGATACGCAGTATTTT
TRBV2	.	TRBD1	TRBJ1-2	CASSAGQAQAGYTF	TGTGCCAGCAGCGCGGGACAGGCCCAAGCGGGCTACACCTTC
TRBV25-1	.	.	TRBJ2-7	CASSVGGPPGTDYEQYF	TGTGCCAGCAGTGTCGGCGGTCCCCCAGGGACTGACTACGAGCAGTACTTC
TRBV11-2	.	.	TRBJ2-7	CASSSDSGEQYF	TGTGCCAGCAGCTCGGACAGTGGCGAGCAGTACTTC
TRBV19	few	.	TRBJ2-1	CASSLGGSSYNEQFF	TGTGCCAGTAGTCTCGGGGGTAGCTCCTACAATGAGCAGTTCTTC
TRBV5-6	.	TRBD2	TRBJ2-7	CASSLYHLAGIYEQYF	TGTGCCAGCAGCTTGTATCATCTAGCGGGAATCTACGAGCAGTACTTC
TRBV10-3	.	TRBD2	TRBJ2-1	CATASGRAPGDEQFF	TGTGCCACTGCTAGCGGGAGGGCCCCCGGGGATGAGCAGTTCTTC
TRBV15	.	.	TRBJ2-1	CATSETYSNRVPYNEQFF	TGTGCCACCAGCGAAACCTATTCAAACAGGGTCCCCTACAATGAGCAGTTCTTC
TRBV27	.	.	TRBJ2-1	CASSPRRPGGKGNEQFF	TGTGCCAGCAGTCCTCGCCGTCCTGGCGGGAAGGGCAATGAGCAGTTCTTC
TRBV2	.	TRBD2	TRBJ2-3	CASRDWTSATDTQYF	TGTGCCAGCAGGGACTGGACTAGCGCCACAGATACGCAGTATTTT
TRBV11-3	few	TRBD1	TRBJ2-6	CASSSAPPRGPGANVLTF	TGTGCCAGCAGCTCGGCCCCGCCCAGGGGGCCTGGGGCCAACGTCCTGACTTTC
TRBV27	.	.	TRBJ1-5	CASAPSARNQPQHF	TGTGCCAGCGCACCGTCGGCGCGGAATCAGCCCCAGCATTTT
TRBV6-5	.	.	TRBJ2-7	CASSYSSSLTYEQYF	TGTGCCAGCAGTTACTCGAGTTCACTTACCTACGAGCAGTACTTC
TRBV5-1	.	TRBD2	TRBJ2-2	CASSLGGLAVTGELFF	TGCGCCAGCAGCCTGGGGGGACTAGCGGTCACCGGGGAGCTGTTTTTT
TRBV13	.	.	TRBJ1-5	CASSLSLGRLGVPQHF	TGTGCCAGCAGCTTATCCCTCGGACGCCTCGGGGTGCCCCAGCATTTT
TRBV7-9	.	TRBD2	TRBJ2-3	CASSPRTSGSPDTQYF	TGTGCCAGCAGCCCCCGGACTAGCGGGAGCCCTGATACGCAGTATTTT
TRBV15	.	TRBD1	TRBJ2-3	CATSRPQGAGTDTQYF	TGTGCCACCAGCAGACCTCAGGGGGCTGGCACAGATACGCAGTATTTT
TRBV30	once	.	TRBJ1-5	CAWGVSNQPQHF	TGTGCCTGGGGAGTTAGCAATCAGCCCCAGCATTTT
TRBV14	.	TRBD1	TRBJ1-4	CASSRTGADEKLFF	TGTGCCAGCAGTCGGACAGGGGCGGATGAAAAACTGTTTTTT
TRBV11-2	.	TRBD1	TRBJ1-1	CASSLRQGMGAFF	TGTGCCAGCAGCTTACGACAGGGAATGGGAGCTTTCTTT
TRBV27	.	.	TRBJ2-7	CASSGQGIDYEQYF	TGTGCCAGCAGTGGCCAGGGGATCGACTACGAGCAGTACTTC
TRBV10-3	.	TRBD2	TRBJ2-5	CAISESLLLAKETQYF	TGTGCCATCAGTGAGTCCTTGCTACTAGCGAAAGAGACCCAGTACTTC
TRBV11-3	.	TRBD2	TRBJ2-1	CASSLVRAGAYNEQFF	TGTGCCAGCAGCTTAGTTCGAGCGGGAGCCTACAATGAGCAGTTCTTC
TRBV10-3	.	.	TRBJ1-2	CAISSDSTEPYGYTF	TGTGCCATCTCGTCGGACAGTACAGAACCCTATGGCTACACCTTC
TRBV7-9	.	TRBD2	TRBJ2-3	CASSSSQTSGSTDTQYF	TGTGCCAGCAGCTCCAGCCAGACTAGCGGGAGCACAGATACGCAGTATTTT
TRBV15	few	TRBD2	TRBJ2-3	CATSRDKSLKVGGLEGTDTQYF	TGTGCCACCAGCAGAGATAAATCGCTCAAGGTGGGCGGACTAGAAGGGACAGATACGCAGTATTTT
TRBV18	few	.	TRBJ2-5	CASSPEVNQETQYF	TGTGCCAGCTCACCCGAGGTAAACCAAGAGACCCAGTACTTC
TRBV7-2	.	.	TRBJ2-4	CASSFPLADIQYF	TGTGCCAGCAGCTTCCCCTTAGCGGACATTCAGTACTTC
TRBV27	once	TRBD2	TRBJ2-7	CASKGLAADEQYF	TGTGCCAGCAAGGGACTAGCTGCCGACGAGCAGTACTTC
TRBV12-5	.	TRBD2	TRBJ2-3	CASGTLLAGGYTQYF	TGTGCTAGTGGTACCCTTCTAGCGGGAGGATATACGCAGTATTTT
TRBV5-1	.	TRBD1	TRBJ2-7	CARGGQGPGYEQYF	TGCGCCAGAGGTGGACAGGGCCCCGGATACGAGCAGTACTTC
TRBV28	.	.	TRBJ1-2	CASILGGGTYGYTF	TGTGCCAGCATCCTGGGAGGGGGGACCTATGGCTACACCTTC
TRBV6-6	.	.	TRBJ2-1	CASSYSEAGEQFF	TGTGCCAGCAGTTACTCGGAGGCAGGTGAGCAGTTCTTC
TRBV27	.	.	TRBJ2-7	CASSPSPGGTTYEQYF	TGTGCCAGCAGTCCCTCCCCTGGGGGGACGACCTACGAGCAGTACTTC
TRBV27	.	TRBD1	TRBJ2-1	CASSSGQGGPNEQFF	TGTGCCAGCAGTTCCGGACAGGGCGGTCCGAATGAGCAGTTCTTC
TRBV27	once	.	TRBJ2-3	CASKYPGASTDTQYF	TGTGCCAGCAAGTACCCAGGGGCTAGCACAGATACGCAGTATTTT
TRBV5-4	.	TRBD1	TRBJ1-3	CASSADRGLANTIYF	TGTGCCAGCAGCGCAGACAGGGGGTTAGCGAACACCATATATTTT
TRBV5-5	.	.	TRBJ2-5	CASSLGVQETQYF	TGTGCCAGCAGCTTGGGTGTACAAGAGACCCAGTACTTC
TRBV28	.	.	TRBJ2-3	CASSLHANTDTQYF	TGTGCCAGCAGTTTACATGCGAACACAGATACGCAGTATTTT
TRBV19	.	TRBD1	TRBJ1-1	CASSPGGSDGTEAFF	TGTGCCAGTAGTCCAGGGGGTTCTGATGGCACTGAAGCTTTCTTT
TRBV7-9	once	TRBD1	TRBJ1-2	CASSPTGGPNYGYTF	TGTGCCAGCAGCCCCACAGGGGGCCCTAACTATGGCTACACCTTC
TRBV15	.	TRBD1	TRBJ2-1	CATSREGTGERGSYNEQFF	TGTGCCACCAGCAGAGAAGGGACAGGGGAGAGGGGATCCTACAATGAGCAGTTCTTC
TRBV4-2	.	TRBD2	TRBJ2-1	CASSQDMASGSNEQFF	TGTGCCAGCAGCCAAGATATGGCTAGCGGGAGCAATGAGCAGTTCTTC
TRBV9	.	.	TRBJ2-7	CASSPQDSYHSYEQYF	TGTGCCAGCAGCCCCCAAGACAGTTACCACTCCTACGAGCAGTACTTC